The TCR beta chain under discussion was sequenced for a study of cytomegalovirus exposure and HLA in healthy donors. Use of 60 Vbeta and 13 Jbeta primers characterized the PCR. Sequencing was performed with immunoSEQ multiplex PCR; in TCRdb, only in-frame clones are kept and a portion is missing. This sample has around 98,000 clones, with 80% to 90% found just once. Study outcomes and limitations: The authors assumed roughly uniform sequencing depth across donors for presence/absence analyses.

The length of the CDR3 is 14 residues. Germline V gives CDR1 SGHNT, CDR2 YYREEE (reference sequence). The J segment lost 1 base and the V segment lost 4 bases, leaving 2 bases of the junction unmatched. With respect to this clone: Its antigen is unknown.

V usage is TRBV5-4 and J usage is TRBJ1-1; 9 bases are a match to TRBD1. This receptor was obtained from a man aged 40-49 years in good health and CMV-seronegative. The material sequenced was PBMCs. CDR3 sequence (DNA): TGTGCCAGCAGCCGGGGACAGGGGAACACTGAAGCTTTCTTT. Its translation is CASSRGQGNTEAFF.